One and the same sample provided the 12 T cell receptor beta chains below, sequenced in a study of shared clonotypes between healthy human individuals. The data were produced by immunoSEQ multiplex PCR, yet TCRdb's version contains in-frame clones alone and is incomplete. In the table there are about 2.2 million clones, 85% to 95% of which are singletons. It was CD45RO-negative cells, positively selected for CCR7, that made up naive CD8 cells, with terminally differentiated effector memory CD45RA+ cells excluded. Sequences were obtained from naive CD8+ T cells from PBMCs. The receptors here all came from a man aged 18 to 30 in good health. Some clones in this sample may be carry-over from other donors' samples.

The chain employs TRBV4-2 and TRBJ1-5, with TRBD1 identical over 8 bases. Per the germline V gene, CDR1 is LGHNA and CDR2 is YNFKEQ. V dropped 3 bases and J dropped 1; count of bases not matched to a gene: 8. The CDR3 consists of 17 residues. This chain's CDR3 is CASSQSPGGDSNQPQHF. The CDR3, as DNA: TGTGCCAGCAGCCAGTCCCCAGGGGGCGACAGCAATCAGCCCCAGCATTTT.

This rearrangement joins TRBV27 to TRBJ1-2; a weak D match, TRBD1 (5 bases). The germline V gene encodes CDR1 MNHEY and CDR2 SMNVEV (reference sequence). This CDR3 has 16 amino acids. V gave up 4 bases and J gave up 7 bases, with 22 bases separating them. The CDR3: CASSSRQWGPGGGYTF. In DNA, the CDR3 is TGTGCCAGCAGTTCGCGACAATGGGGCCCTGGCGGTGGCTACACCTTC.

V usage is TRBV4-1 and J usage is TRBJ2-3; D is possibly TRBD2 (6 bases). Per the germline V gene, CDR1 is MGHRA and CDR2 is YSYEKL. This CDR3 has 16 residues. The ends were cut back, 0 bases at V and 5 bases at J, with 15 bases in the middle. The CDR3 sequence: CASSQDLTGVGDTQYF. The CDR3 nucleotides read TGCGCCAGCAGCCAAGATTTGACGGGAGTAGGAGATACGCAGTATTTT.

As concerns this clone: The germline gene is not matched at one end of the junction; a read error may be the cause. CDR3 residues: CASNEGRTTYTGELFF. Written as DNA, the CDR3 is TGTGCCAGCAATGAAGGACGGACTACCTACACCGGGGAGCTGTTTTTT. The chain employs TRBV6-1 and TRBJ2-2, with D possibly TRBD2 on 6 matching bases. Germline assignment: CDR1 MNHNS and CDR2 SASEGT. The CDR3 totals 16 residues.

The chain has TRBV5-1 and TRBJ2-7, with 8 nucleotides matching TRBD1. Per the germline V gene, CDR1 is SGHRS and CDR2 is YFSETQ. CDR3 length equals 16 residues. V gave up 0 bases and J gave up 3 bases; unmatched junction bases: 8. DNA of the CDR3: TGCGCCAGCAGCTTGGAACCGGACAGGGCCTTCTACGAGCAGTACTTC. Its protein product is CASSLEPDRAFYEQYF.

The chain carries TRBV27 and TRBJ2-7, with 7 positions matching TRBD1. The CDR3 is made up of 13 amino acids. The germline V gene encodes CDR1 MNHEY and CDR2 SMNVEV (reference sequence). Unmatched junction bases numbered 6, after V lost 8 bases and J lost 2 bases. The CDR3 nucleotides are TGTGCCAGCGGGACAAGGGGGCCCTACGAGCAGTACTTC. Translating it yields CASGTRGPYEQYF.

Points on this clone: This sample also contains other DNA sequences that code for the same CDR3. The gene calls are TRBV27 and TRBJ2-1; D unclear. This CDR3 spans 12 amino acids. CDR1 is MNHEY and CDR2 is SMNVEV in the germline V gene (reference sequence). The V and J ends lost 5 bases and 4 bases respectively, with 6 bases between them. The CDR3 DNA reads as TGTGCCAGCAGTCCAAGATACAATGAGCAGTTCTTC. Amino acids: CASSPRYNEQFF.

The chain links TRBV12-2 to TRBJ1-1; the table names TRBD1, a call not compared with the DNA. TRBV12-2 is a pseudogene locus. This CDR3 region has 15 residues. The CDR3 DNA reads TGTGCAAGTCGCTTAGAACAGGGTTTGATCGCTGAAGCTTTCTTT. Its protein is CASRLEQGLIAEAFF.

For the CDR3, the DNA is TGTGCCTGGGAGGGGGCAACCTTCTACGAGCAGTACTTC. Translation: CAWEGATFYEQYF. V gene TRBV30 combines with J gene TRBJ2-7; 7 nucleotides match TRBD1. The CDR3 is made up of 13 amino acids. The V segment lost 5 bases and the J segment 3 bases; nucleotides outside the gene matches: 7. Germline lookup yields CDR1 GTSNPN and CDR2 SVGIG (reference sequence).

This chain uses TRBV15 with TRBJ2-7; TRBD2 is a possible D gene (5 bases). V was pared by 5 bases and J by 6 bases, with 17 bases between. The CDR3 runs to 14 residues. CDR1 is LNHNV, CDR2 YYDKDF, per germline (reference sequence). The CDR3 reads CATSQSGGYGEQYF. CDR3 in DNA: TGTGCCACCAGCCAATCCGGCGGGTACGGCGAGCAGTACTTC.

Worth noting for this clone: The same CDR3 can be traced to other DNA sequences in this sample. V usage is TRBV5-1 and J usage is TRBJ2-1; the match to TRBD1 covers 7 bases. J lost 2 bases, V lost 0 bases, and 5 bases had no gene match. CDR3 size: 16 residues. Per germline, CDR1 SGHRS and CDR2 YFSETQ. For the CDR3, the DNA is TGCGCCAGCAGCTTGGGTTCAGGGGGACCCTACAATGAGCAGTTCTTC. Translation: CASSLGSGGPYNEQFF.

The J gene is TRBJ1-5, the V gene TRBV6-9; D not certain. The CDR3 length is 15 residues. Trimming took off 6 bases at V and 0 bases at J, with 12 bases between the two ends. Germline V gene sequence: CDR1 MNHGY, CDR2 SVAAGI. Written as DNA, the CDR3 is TGTGCCAGCAGCCGAACTGAACTTAGCAATCAGCCCCAGCATTTT. Translation: CASSRTELSNQPQHF.